Listed below are T cell receptor beta chains from one sample, sequenced in a study of T cell responses to AZD1222 COVID-19 vaccine. Sequenced by immunoSEQ multiplex PCR; TCRdb stores in-frame clones only, minus some. The data hold under 100,000 clones, with roughly 90% observed a single time. Source: peripheral blood, taken 28 days after the second AZD1222 dose. The receptor set was obtained from an adult who received the AZD1222 COVID-19 vaccine. The CDR3 runs from the conserved cysteine through the conserved F or W. The D gene is left open where the match is weak. Expanded clones get a size class; other rows say once, few or many, or leave the size out.

J gene: TRBJ1-2
clone size: NA
D gene: NA
V gene: TRBV15
CDR3 DNA: TGTGCCACCAGCAGAGAAGTATCGGTTTATGGCTACACCTTC
CDR3 protein: CATSREVSVYGYTF

J gene: TRBJ2-2
clone size: NA
D gene: TRBD1
V gene: TRBV2
CDR3 DNA: TGTGCCAGCGGTTTTGTAGTAGGGGGCGATATCCCCGGGGAGCTGTTTTTT
CDR3 protein: CASGFVVGGDIPGELFF

J gene: TRBJ1-4
clone size: NA
D gene: TRBD1
V gene: TRBV4-2
CDR3 DNA: TGTGCCAGCAGCCAAGCCGGTCAGGGGGGTGAAAAACTGTTTTTT
CDR3 protein: CASSQAGQGGEKLFF

J gene: TRBJ1-2
clone size: NA
D gene: NA
V gene: TRBV9
CDR3 DNA: TGTGCCAGCAGCGTAGCGAAGGGGCGAAGCGAGGTCTATGGCTACACCTTC
CDR3 protein: CASSVAKGRSEVYGYTF

J gene: TRBJ2-2
clone size: once
D gene: NA
V gene: TRBV27
CDR3 DNA: TGTGCCAGCAGTCCCGTTTATGAGGGGCCCGGGGAGCTGTTTTTT
CDR3 protein: CASSPVYEGPGELFF

J gene: TRBJ1-2
clone size: NA
D gene: TRBD1
V gene: TRBV5-8
CDR3 DNA: TGTGCCAGCAGCTTTTATCGGGGACAGCTCTATGGCTACACCTTC
CDR3 protein: CASSFYRGQLYGYTF

J gene: TRBJ2-1
clone size: NA
D gene: NA
V gene: TRBV28
CDR3 DNA: TGTGCCAGCAGTGCGGGGATGAACTACAATGAGCAGTTCTTC
CDR3 protein: CASSAGMNYNEQFF

J gene: TRBJ2-4
clone size: NA
D gene: NA
V gene: TRBV7-2
CDR3 DNA: TGTGCCAGCAGCTTAGACAGCCTCGTCCTAAACATTCAGTACTTC
CDR3 protein: CASSLDSLVLNIQYF

J gene: TRBJ2-3
clone size: NA
D gene: TRBD1
V gene: TRBV29-1
CDR3 DNA: TGCAGCGTTAGGACAGGGTACAGCACAGATACGCAGTATTTT
CDR3 protein: CSVRTGYSTDTQYF

J gene: TRBJ1-3
clone size: few
D gene: TRBD1
V gene: TRBV5-6
CDR3 DNA: TGTGCCAGCAGCCGGATCCGGGACAGGGGGCGAATCTCTGGAAACACCATATATTTT
CDR3 protein: CASSRIRDRGRISGNTIYF

J gene: TRBJ2-7
clone size: once
D gene: NA
V gene: TRBV19
CDR3 DNA: TGTGCCAGTAGCGGGGGCCACGAGCAGTACTTC
CDR3 protein: CASSGGHEQYF

J gene: TRBJ2-7
clone size: NA
D gene: NA
V gene: TRBV18
CDR3 DNA: TGTGCCAGCTCACCGTCGGGGGTGAGCTCCTACGAGCAGTACTTC
CDR3 protein: CASSPSGVSSYEQYF

J gene: TRBJ2-1
clone size: NA
D gene: TRBD1
V gene: TRBV7-2
CDR3 DNA: TGTGCCAGCAGCTTAGGAGGGCAGGGGGAGTACAATGAGCAGTTCTTC
CDR3 protein: CASSLGGQGEYNEQFF

J gene: TRBJ1-1
clone size: NA
D gene: NA
V gene: TRBV29-1
CDR3 DNA: TGCAGCGTCAGCGTGAGGCCCTCGGCTGAAGCTTTCTTT
CDR3 protein: CSVSVRPSAEAFF

J gene: TRBJ1-1
clone size: NA
D gene: TRBD1
V gene: TRBV5-4
CDR3 DNA: TGTGCCAGCAGCTTGCCGACAGGGGCGGACACTGAAGCTTTCTTT
CDR3 protein: CASSLPTGADTEAFF

J gene: TRBJ1-5
clone size: NA
D gene: NA
V gene: TRBV5-1
CDR3 DNA: TGCGCCAGCCCCGGTTGCAATCAGCCCCAGCATTTT
CDR3 protein: CASPGCNQPQHF

J gene: TRBJ2-3
clone size: NA
D gene: TRBD2
V gene: TRBV4-1
CDR3 DNA: TGCGCCAGCAGCCAAGTAATCGGGACTAGCGGCACAGATACGCAGTATTTT
CDR3 protein: CASSQVIGTSGTDTQYF

J gene: TRBJ2-1
clone size: NA
D gene: TRBD1
V gene: TRBV7-2
CDR3 DNA: TGTGCCAGCAGACCCGGGACAGGGGTCTACAATGAGCAGTTCTTC
CDR3 protein: CASRPGTGVYNEQFF

J gene: TRBJ1-6
clone size: NA
D gene: TRBD1
V gene: TRBV4-1
CDR3 DNA: TGCGCCAGCAGCCAAGAACTCGGGACAGCGAATTCACCCCTCCACTTT
CDR3 protein: CASSQELGTANSPLHF

J gene: TRBJ1-2
clone size: NA
D gene: TRBD1
V gene: TRBV19
CDR3 DNA: TGTGCCAGTAGTATCGGGGGACGGGACAGATATAACTATGGCTACACCTTC
CDR3 protein: CASSIGGRDRYNYGYTF

J gene: TRBJ2-1
clone size: NA
D gene: NA
V gene: TRBV5-1
CDR3 DNA: TGCGCCAGCAGCTTGTTGGCCTATGAGCAGTTCTTC
CDR3 protein: CASSLLAYEQFF

J gene: TRBJ2-2
clone size: few
D gene: NA
V gene: TRBV10-1
CDR3 DNA: TGCGCCAGCAGTGAGTCTATGGCAAGACCCAACCAGGAGCTGTTTTTT
CDR3 protein: CASSESMARPNQELFF